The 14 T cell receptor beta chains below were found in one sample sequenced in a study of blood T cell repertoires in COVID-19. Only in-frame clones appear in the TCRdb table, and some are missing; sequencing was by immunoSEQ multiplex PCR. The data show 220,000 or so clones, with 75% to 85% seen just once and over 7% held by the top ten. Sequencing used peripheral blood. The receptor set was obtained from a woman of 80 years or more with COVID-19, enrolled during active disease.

The CDR3 is CASSVSRGQGADTQYF. The CDR3 bases are TGTGCCAGCAGCGTAAGCAGGGGGCAAGGCGCAGATACGCAGTATTTT. V usage is TRBV9 and J usage is TRBJ2-3, with 8 nucleotides matching TRBD1. CDR3 length: 16 residues. V was pared by 1 base and J by 4 bases, with 8 bases of the junction left unmatched. Germline V gene data show CDR1 as SGDLS and CDR2 as YYNGEE.

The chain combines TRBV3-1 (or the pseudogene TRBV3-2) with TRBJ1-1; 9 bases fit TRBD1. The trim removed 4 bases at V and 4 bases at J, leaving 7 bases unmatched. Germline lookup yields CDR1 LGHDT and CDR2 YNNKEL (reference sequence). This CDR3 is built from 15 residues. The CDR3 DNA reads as TGTGCCAGCAGCCTGAGGGGACAGGGAAGCACTGAAGCTTTCTTT. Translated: CASSLRGQGSTEAFF.

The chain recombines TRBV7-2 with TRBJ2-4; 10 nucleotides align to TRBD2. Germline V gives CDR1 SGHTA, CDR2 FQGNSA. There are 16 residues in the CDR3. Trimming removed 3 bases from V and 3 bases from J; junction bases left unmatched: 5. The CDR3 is CASSFQAGGDKNIQYF. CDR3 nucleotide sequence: TGTGCCAGCAGCTTCCAAGCGGGGGGGGACAAAAACATTCAGTACTTC.

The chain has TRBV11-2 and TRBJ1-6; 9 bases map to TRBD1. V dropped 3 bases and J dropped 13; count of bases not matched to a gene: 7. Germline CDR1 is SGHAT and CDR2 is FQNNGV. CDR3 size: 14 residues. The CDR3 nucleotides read TGTGCCAGCAGCTTCGGGACAGGGCTGGAGCCCCTCCACTTT. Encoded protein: CASSFGTGLEPLHF.

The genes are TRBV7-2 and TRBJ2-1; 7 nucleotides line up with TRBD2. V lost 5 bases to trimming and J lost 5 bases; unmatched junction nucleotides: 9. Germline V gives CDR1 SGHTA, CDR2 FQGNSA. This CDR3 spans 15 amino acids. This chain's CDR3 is CASSVTSNPDNEQFF. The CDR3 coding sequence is TGTGCCAGCAGCGTGACTAGCAACCCCGACAATGAGCAGTTCTTC.

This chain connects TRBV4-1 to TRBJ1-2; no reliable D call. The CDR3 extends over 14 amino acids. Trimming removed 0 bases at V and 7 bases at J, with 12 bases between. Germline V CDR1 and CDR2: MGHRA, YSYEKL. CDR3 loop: CASSQDGPRGGYTF. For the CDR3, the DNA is TGCGCCAGCAGCCAAGATGGGCCCCGGGGTGGCTACACCTTC.

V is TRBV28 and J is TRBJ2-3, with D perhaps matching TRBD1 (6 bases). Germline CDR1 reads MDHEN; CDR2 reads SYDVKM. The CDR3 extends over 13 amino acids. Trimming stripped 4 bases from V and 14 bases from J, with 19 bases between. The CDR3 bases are TGTGCCAGCAGTTCCCACAGGGTTGGCTCGTCGTATTTT. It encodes CASSSHRVGSSYF.

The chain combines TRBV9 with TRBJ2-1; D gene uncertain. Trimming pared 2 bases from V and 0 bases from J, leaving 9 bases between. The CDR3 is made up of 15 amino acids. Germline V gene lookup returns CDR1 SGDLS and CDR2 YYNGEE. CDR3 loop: CASSVGASSYNEQFF. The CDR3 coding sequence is TGTGCCAGCAGCGTGGGCGCCTCCTCCTACAATGAGCAGTTCTTC.

CDR3 sequence reads: CASRPTGFGTDTQYF. CDR3 coding DNA: TGTGCCAGCAGGCCAACAGGGTTTGGCACAGATACGCAGTATTTT. The chain links TRBV27 to TRBJ2-3; perhaps TRBD1 as D (6 bases). Germline V CDR1 and CDR2: MNHEY, SMNVEV (reference sequence). Trimming took off 6 bases at V and 1 base at J, with 14 bases between the two ends. This CDR3 has 15 amino acids.

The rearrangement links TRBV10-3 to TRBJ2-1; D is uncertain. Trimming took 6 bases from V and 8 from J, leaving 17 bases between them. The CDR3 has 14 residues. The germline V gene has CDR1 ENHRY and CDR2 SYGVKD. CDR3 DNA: TGTGCCATCAGGGGCCAGGCGTCATTCGATGAGCAGTTCTTC. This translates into CAIRGQASFDEQFF.

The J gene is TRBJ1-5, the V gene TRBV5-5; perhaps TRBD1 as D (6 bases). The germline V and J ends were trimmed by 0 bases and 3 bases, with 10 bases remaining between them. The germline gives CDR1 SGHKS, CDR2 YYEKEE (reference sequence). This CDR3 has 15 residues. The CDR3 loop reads CASSLVTGFNQPQHF. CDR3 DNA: TGTGCCAGCAGCTTGGTGACAGGTTTCAATCAGCCCCAGCATTTT.

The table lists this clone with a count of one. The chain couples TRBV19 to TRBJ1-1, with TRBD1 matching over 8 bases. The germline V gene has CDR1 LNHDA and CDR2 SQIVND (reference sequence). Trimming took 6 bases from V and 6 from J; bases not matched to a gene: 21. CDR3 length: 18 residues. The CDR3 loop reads CASSTRDRRVGVRAEAFF. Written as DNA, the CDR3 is TGTGCCAGTAGCACCCGGGACAGGCGTGTGGGGGTCAGGGCTGAAGCTTTCTTT.

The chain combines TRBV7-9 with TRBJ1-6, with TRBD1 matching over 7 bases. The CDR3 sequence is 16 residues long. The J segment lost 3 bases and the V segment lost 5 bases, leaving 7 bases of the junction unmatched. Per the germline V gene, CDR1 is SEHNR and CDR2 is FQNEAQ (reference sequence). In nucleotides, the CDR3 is TGTGCCAGCAGCCTTCCCAGACAGGGCTATAATTCACCCCTCCACTTT. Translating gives CASSLPRQGYNSPLHF.

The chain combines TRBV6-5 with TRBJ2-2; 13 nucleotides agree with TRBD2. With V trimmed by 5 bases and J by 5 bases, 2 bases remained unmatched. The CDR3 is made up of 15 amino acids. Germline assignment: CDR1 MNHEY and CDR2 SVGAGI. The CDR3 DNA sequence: TGTGCCAGCAGTCCGGGACTAGCGGGAACCGGGGAGCTGTTTTTT. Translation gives CASSPGLAGTGELFF.